Below, 27 T cell receptor beta chains from the same sample are listed, as sequenced in a study of blood T cell repertoires in COVID-19. The table came from immunoSEQ multiplex PCR; TCRdb's copy has only in-frame clones and leaves some out. The sample contains about 290,000 clones, around 89% of which appear only once. The sequenced sample was peripheral blood. The receptors come from a man aged 35-49 years with acute or convalescent COVID-19.

This chain connects TRBV30 to TRBJ2-3, with TRBD2 matching 13 bases. The CDR3 runs to 16 residues. Germline V CDR1 and CDR2: GTSNPN, SVGIG (reference sequence). With 7 bases clipped from V and 2 bases from J, the junction kept 9 bases outside the gene matches. The CDR3 spells CAYLGLAGALTDTQYF. DNA for the CDR3: TGTGCCTACCTAGGACTAGCGGGGGCCCTCACAGATACGCAGTATTTT.

The chain is built from TRBV4-1 and TRBJ2-7; 9 bases agree with TRBD2. Germline-derived CDR1 and CDR2 are MGHRA and YSYEKL. Unmatched junction bases numbered 9, after V lost 0 bases and J lost 3 bases. The CDR3 consists of 17 residues. CDR3 residues: CASSQDKGTSTSYEQYF. The DNA of the CDR3 is TGCGCCAGCAGCCAAGATAAGGGGACTAGCACCAGCTACGAGCAGTACTTC.

CDR3 coding DNA: TGTGCCAGCAGCCAAAGAAGAGGGCTGGACACCGGGGAGCTGTTTTTT. Amino acid sequence: CASSQRRGLDTGELFF. The chain carries TRBV4-2 and TRBJ2-2; the D gene is possibly TRBD2 (5 bases). CDR1 is LGHNA and CDR2 is YNFKEQ in the germline V gene. The CDR3 spans 16 residues. V was clipped by 2 bases and J by 3 bases, with 13 bases between them.

The V call is TRBV24-1, the J call TRBJ2-3; 7 bases line up with TRBD1. This CDR3 is 13 amino acids long. The V segment lost 5 bases and the J segment 3 bases; nucleotides outside the gene matches: 1. Per the germline V gene, CDR1 is KGHDR and CDR2 is SFDVKD. CDR3 residues: CATSGTGTDTQYF. The DNA of the CDR3 is TGTGCCACCAGTGGGACAGGTACAGATACGCAGTATTTT.

The chain is built from TRBV19 and TRBJ2-3, with 7 bases fitting TRBD1. The germline V gene has CDR1 LNHDA and CDR2 SQIVND (reference sequence). This CDR3 spans 15 amino acids. Germline trimming cut 10 bases from V and 0 bases from J; bases unmatched to any gene: 10. CDR3 sequence reads: CATLPRGPSTDTQYF. Written as DNA, the CDR3 is TGTGCCACACTACCGAGGGGGCCTAGCACAGATACGCAGTATTTT.

V and J are TRBV11-3 and TRBJ2-3; D might be TRBD1 (5 bases). This CDR3 is built from 14 residues. Per germline, CDR1 SGHNT and CDR2 YENEEA. Trimming shortened V by 5 bases and J by 2 bases, and 11 bases separated the two germline ends. CDR3 DNA sequence: TGTGCCAGCAGCCCAGGGCCGTACACAGATACGCAGTATTTT. Its protein is CASSPGPYTDTQYF.

The chain employs TRBV5-1 and TRBJ2-2; 7 nucleotides agree with TRBD2. CDR3 length: 13 amino acids. V lost 3 bases, J lost 5 bases, and 1 base stayed unmatched. The germline V gene has CDR1 SGHRS and CDR2 YFSETQ. CDR3 sequence (DNA): TGCGCCAGCAGCTCGGGGGGAACCGGGGAGCTGTTTTTT. Residues: CASSSGGTGELFF. Full variable domain (rest looked up from reference TRBV5-1 and TRBJ2-2): KAGVTQTPRYLIKTRGQQVTLSCSPISGHRSVSWYQQTPGQGLQFLFEYFSETQRNKGNFPGRFSGRQFSNSRSEMNVSTLELGDSALYLCASSSGGTGELFFGEGSRLTVL.

The chain links TRBV6-2 or TRBV6-3 to TRBJ1-1, with 10 bases aligning to TRBD1. The trim removed 2 bases at V and 4 bases at J, leaving 7 bases unmatched. CDR1 MNHEY and CDR2 SVGEGT come from the germline V gene. The CDR3 totals 16 residues. The CDR3 spells CASSYGTGDWGTEAFF. The CDR3 region has the DNA TGTGCCAGCAGTTACGGGACAGGGGATTGGGGCACTGAAGCTTTCTTT.

The rearrangement links TRBV19 to TRBJ2-4; TRBD2 aligns across 13 bases. The CDR3 consists of 17 residues. Germline values: CDR1 LNHDA, CDR2 SQIVND (reference sequence). Trimming took 5 bases from V and 2 from J; bases not matched to a gene: 6. CDR3 loop: CASSPRTSGGPKNIQYF. The CDR3 DNA follows: TGTGCCAGTAGTCCGAGGACTAGCGGGGGACCCAAAAACATTCAGTACTTC. Full variable domain (outside the CDR3, taken from reference TRBV19 and TRBJ2-4): DGGITQSPKYLFRKEGQNVTLSCEQNLNHDAMYWYRQDPGQGLRLIYYSQIVNDFQKGDIAEGYSVSREKKESFPLTVTSAQKNPTAFYLCASSPRTSGGPKNIQYFGAGTRLSVL.

CDR3 nucleotides: TGTGCCGTCGACAGGCGGGAGAATTCACCCCTCCACTTT. It yields the protein CAVDRRENSPLHF. The V gene is TRBV14, the J gene TRBJ1-6; D is possibly TRBD1 (6 bases). The CDR3 covers 13 residues. CDR1 and CDR2 (germline): SGHDN, FVKESK. The V end lost 11 bases, the J end lost 7 bases, and 15 bases lay between the germline ends.

This chain links TRBV15 with TRBJ1-2; unclear D gene. V lost 0 bases, J lost 6 bases, and 14 bases lay in between. This CDR3 has 15 amino acids. The germline V gene encodes CDR1 LNHNV and CDR2 YYDKDF (reference sequence). The CDR3 is CATSRDPRLSHGYTF. The CDR3 bases are TGTGCCACCAGCAGAGACCCAAGACTGAGTCATGGCTACACCTTC.

CDR3 bases: TGTGCCAGTAGTATAGCGGGTAGCACAGATACGCAGTATTTT. Its translation is CASSIAGSTDTQYF. The J gene is TRBJ2-3, the V gene TRBV19; D is unresolved. Trimming pared 1 base from V and 0 bases from J, leaving 5 bases between. This CDR3 contains 14 residues. Looked up from germline, CDR1 is LNHDA and CDR2 is SQIVND (reference sequence).

This clone was observed a handful of times. This chain connects TRBV30 to TRBJ2-7; 7 positions agree with TRBD1. The CDR3 contains 14 residues. The germline CDR1 and CDR2 sequences are GTSNPN and SVGIG (reference sequence). The V gene end was trimmed by 2 bases and the J gene end by 5 bases; junction bases not matched to a gene: 9. The CDR3 loop reads CAWSSGTVLDEQYF. The CDR3 bases are TGTGCCTGGAGTTCCGGGACAGTCCTGGACGAGCAGTACTTC.

This clone occurred once. The chain recombines TRBV25-1 with TRBJ1-5, with 7 bases aligning to TRBD1. The length of the CDR3 is 14 residues. V gave up 2 bases and J gave up 6 bases; unmatched junction bases: 4. The V gene's germline CDR1 is MGHDK and CDR2 SYGVNS. The CDR3 sequence: CASSEAGGIQPQHF. The CDR3 DNA is TGTGCCAGCAGTGAAGCAGGGGGGATTCAGCCCCAGCATTTT.

The genes are TRBV5-1 and TRBJ2-4, with D tentatively TRBD1 (6 bases). V was cut by 5 bases and J by 8 bases, with 17 bases left in between. CDR1 is SGHRS and CDR2 is YFSETQ in the germline V gene. The CDR3 consists of 14 residues. As DNA, the CDR3 is TGCGCCAGCAGTTTCCTCGGGGACAAGGACATTCAGTACTTC. This translates into CASSFLGDKDIQYF.

CDR3 region: CASSLRSRYEQYF. CDR3 coding DNA: TGTGCCAGCAGCCTCCGATCGAGATACGAGCAGTACTTC. This rearrangement joins TRBV7-2 to TRBJ2-7; D remains unclear. The V and J ends lost 5 bases and 4 bases respectively, with 12 bases between them. This CDR3 has 13 residues. Germline CDR1 and CDR2: SGHTA and FQGNSA.

The chain links TRBV14 to TRBJ2-5, with D unresolved. V lost 1 base and J 5 bases, leaving 11 bases between the germline ends. This CDR3 contains 14 residues. Looked up from germline, CDR1 is SGHDN and CDR2 is FVKESK. CDR3 DNA: TGTGCCAGCAGCCAAGGTGAAGCCCGGGAGACCCAGTACTTC. It codes for CASSQGEARETQYF.

The CDR3: CASSGTGGFPEQYF. The CDR3 bases are TGTGCCAGCAGTGGGACAGGGGGCTTCCCCGAGCAGTACTTC. The chain combines TRBV2 with TRBJ2-7; 11 nucleotides agree with TRBD1. V gave up 4 bases and J gave up 6 bases; unmatched junction bases: 5. The CDR3 contains 14 residues. Per the germline V gene, CDR1 is SNHLY and CDR2 is FYNNEI.

The chain uses TRBV2 and TRBJ2-3, with TRBD1 matching 7 bases. The CDR3 consists of 14 residues. The V gene end was trimmed by 7 bases and the J gene end by 2 bases; junction bases not matched to a gene: 6. Germline V lookup: CDR1 SNHLY, CDR2 FYNNEI. The CDR3 DNA reads as TGTGCCAGCACTAGGGGGCAGTTCACAGATACGCAGTATTTT. It yields the protein CASTRGQFTDTQYF.

V usage is TRBV27 and J usage is TRBJ1-1; D call uncertain. V dropped 3 bases and J dropped 3 bases, with 14 bases sitting between them. The CDR3 loop spans 15 amino acids. Germline-derived CDR1 and CDR2 are MNHEY and SMNVEV (reference sequence). This CDR3 is CASSLRAGLDTEAFF. Here the CDR3 DNA reads TGTGCCAGCAGTTTGAGGGCAGGACTGGACACTGAAGCTTTCTTT.

In the case of this clone: This specimen includes other DNA sequences encoding the same CDR3. This chain joins TRBV5-4 and TRBJ2-3, with D tentatively TRBD1 (6 bases). The CDR3 covers 13 residues. Between the trimmed V and J ends, which lost 2 bases and 3 bases, there was a span of 7 bases. Germline loops: CDR1 SGHNT, CDR2 YYREEE (reference sequence). The CDR3 protein is CASSLGGTDTQYF. The CDR3 DNA reads TGTGCCAGCAGCTTAGGGGGTACAGATACGCAGTATTTT. Variable domain in full (rest from reference TRBV5-4 and TRBJ2-3): ETGVTQSPTHLIKTRGQQVTLRCSSQSGHNTVSWYQQALGQGPQFIFQYYREEENGRGNFPPRFSGLQFPNYSSELNVNALELDDSALYLCASSLGGTDTQYFGPGTRLTVL.

The rearrangement joins TRBV9 to TRBJ1-5; D possibly corresponds to TRBD1 (5 bases). Between the trimmed V and J ends, which lost 8 bases and 0 bases, there was a span of 18 bases. CDR3 length: 16 residues. Per the germline V gene, CDR1 is SGDLS and CDR2 is YYNGEE. The CDR3 loop is CARRPLGGYSNQPQHF. The CDR3 DNA reads as TGTGCCAGGCGCCCTTTGGGGGGATATAGCAATCAGCCCCAGCATTTT.

The chain has TRBV5-1 and TRBJ2-3; 10 bases are a match to TRBD2. V was pared by 1 base and J by 5 bases, with 7 bases of the junction left unmatched. The germline V gene has CDR1 SGHRS and CDR2 YFSETQ. There are 16 residues in the CDR3. Here the CDR3 DNA reads TGCGCCAGCAGCTTGACCAGCGGGGGGGCGCAAGATACGCAGTATTTT. Translated, it gives CASSLTSGGAQDTQYF.

The rearrangement joins TRBV4-1 to TRBJ1-1; no firm D call. Germline V gives CDR1 MGHRA, CDR2 YSYEKL. The CDR3 has 15 residues. Trimming removed 2 bases from V and 3 bases from J, with 13 bases in between. CDR3 DNA: TGCGCCAGCAGCCAAACCCACATTACCCACACTGAAGCTTTCTTT. This codes for CASSQTHITHTEAFF.

The rearrangement links TRBV7-9 to TRBJ2-2; no definite D call. Between the trimmed V and J ends, which lost 6 bases and 7 bases, there was a span of 9 bases. Germline V gene data show CDR1 as SEHNR and CDR2 as FQNEAQ (reference sequence). The CDR3 runs to 12 residues. CDR3 DNA: TGTGCCAGCAGTTCCTATTACGGGGAGCTGTTTTTT. Amino acid sequence: CASSSYYGELFF.

V is TRBV7-3 and J is TRBJ2-3; 7 nucleotides match TRBD2. CDR1 is SGHTA and CDR2 is FQGTGA in the germline V gene. The CDR3 loop spans 14 amino acids. The junction had 9 bases not matched to a gene; V was cut back by 8 bases and J by 4 bases. The CDR3 loop is CASSSGLAADTQYF. The CDR3 DNA sequence: TGTGCCAGCTCATCGGGGCTAGCGGCAGATACGCAGTATTTT.

The V and J genes are TRBV3-1 (or the pseudogene TRBV3-2) and TRBJ1-5; 7 bases map to TRBD1. The CDR3 length is 15 residues. Germline values: CDR1 LGHDT, CDR2 YNNKEL (reference sequence). Losses at the gene ends were 5 bases for V and 3 bases for J; bases not matched to a gene: 7. For the CDR3, the DNA is TGTGCCAGCAGCGCACAGGGGACGGACAATCAGCCCCAGCATTTT. This encodes CASSAQGTDNQPQHF.